A selection of T cell receptor beta chains follows, all from one sample in a study of Graves' ophthalmopathy and Graves' hyperthyroidism. TCRdb called the multiplex PCR reads again in MiXCR, with one record for every CDR3 protein. Altogether some 240,000 distinct CDR3 sequences are present, about 46% being singletons, with the ten largest covering around half. The material sequenced was peripheral blood. Source of these receptors: an adult man with Graves' ophthalmopathy. CDR3s include the opening cysteine and the closing phenylalanine or tryptophan. The D gene is left open where the match is weak. For some rows the clone size is stated as once, few or many, or as a class when expanded; others skip it.

d_call | clone_size | j_call | v_call | cdr3_nt | cdr3_aa
- | - | TRBJ1-3 | TRBV19 | TGTGCCAGTAGTATAGATCTCGACGGTGCCTCTGGAAACACCATATATTTT | CASSIDLDGASGNTIYF
- | - | TRBJ1-1 | TRBV28 | TGTGCCAGCAGTTACCCTTCCTTTTTTCGGACTAACACTGAAGCTTTCTTT | CASSYPSFFRTNTEAFF
TRBD2 | few | TRBJ2-7 | TRBV20-1 | TGCAGTGCCACCCCAGGGGGACTAGCGGGGGGGGAGCAGTACTTC | CSATPGGLAGGEQYF
- | - | TRBJ1-4 | TRBV29-1 | TGCAGCGTTGAATACACAGGGTGGGGCGAAAAACTGTTTTTT | CSVEYTGWGEKLFF
TRBD2 | few | TRBJ2-2 | TRBV7-3 | TGTGCCAGCAGCTTAACAGGCGGGGGAATGAACACCGGGGAGCTGTTTTTT | CASSLTGGGMNTGELFF
- | - | TRBJ2-2 | TRBV20-1 | TGCAGTGCTTTGAAACCCGGACAGATGAACACCGGGGAGCTGTTTTTT | CSALKPGQMNTGELFF
- | - | TRBJ1-1 | TRBV7-8 | TGTGCCAGCAGCAATAGGAAGCGGAATAGGGCAGCTTTCTTT | CASSNRKRNRAAFF
- | few | TRBJ2-6 | TRBV2 | TGTGCCAGCAGTGAAGCAGGCTCTGGGGCCAACGTCCTGACTTTC | CASSEAGSGANVLTF
TRBD1 | few | TRBJ2-5 | TRBV19 | TGTGCCAGTAGTATGACAGGGCCGTACGGAGAGACCCAGTACTTC | CASSMTGPYGETQYF
- | few | TRBJ1-5 | TRBV20-1 | TGCAGTGGTAAGGGAGTCAGAAATCAGCCCCAGCATTTT | CSGKGVRNQPQHF
- | few | TRBJ1-5 | TRBV14 | TGTGCCAGCAGGCCTAGGGTACAGGGAAGCCAGCCCCAGCATTTT | CASRPRVQGSQPQHF
TRBD2 | - | TRBJ2-5 | TRBV29-1 | TGCAGCGTTGAAAGGCTAGCGGGGGACCAAGAGACCCAGTACTTC | CSVERLAGDQETQYF
TRBD2 | - | TRBJ2-7 | TRBV15 | TGTGCCACCAGCAGACTCCAGGGGACTAGCGGATCCTCCTACGAGCAGTACTTC | CATSRLQGTSGSSYEQYF
- | - | TRBJ2-7 | TRBV11-1 | TGTGCCACCCGACGGGAGTTCGGGTACGAGCAGTACTTC | CATRREFGYEQYF
- | once | TRBJ1-5 | TRBV15 | TGTGCCACCAGCAGAGATTCGGAGGAACCATGGAATCAGCCCCGGCATTTT | CATSRDSEEPWNQPRHF
TRBD1 | - | TRBJ1-3 | TRBV2 | TGTGCCAGCAGTTACTCGGACAGGGTTAACACCATATATTTT | CASSYSDRVNTIYF
- | - | TRBJ2-7 | TRBV6-5 | TGTGCCGGCAGTCGCCCCGGGGTCGAGCAGTACTTC | CAGSRPGVEQYF
TRBD1 | - | TRBJ1-1 | TRBV19 | TGTGCCAGCACCCAGGGGGTCCCGAACACTGAAGCTTTCTTT | CASTQGVPNTEAFF
TRBD1 | few | TRBJ1-1 | TRBV20-1 | TGCAGTGCTAGAAAAGCGACAGGGCTGATGAACACTGAAGCTTTCTTT | CSARKATGLMNTEAFF
TRBD1 | - | TRBJ2-7 | TRBV9 | TGTGCCAGCAGCGTAGGGCAGGGGGCTGGCAACGAGCAGTACTTC | CASSVGQGAGNEQYF
TRBD2 | - | TRBJ2-2 | TRBV7-9 | TGTGCCAGCAGGTTCCTAGCGGGGAGCACCGGGGAGCTGTTTTTT | CASRFLAGSTGELFF
- | - | TRBJ2-2 | TRBV20-1 | TGCAGTGCTGTACAGGGATCTGTCACCGGGGAGCTGTTTTTT | CSAVQGSVTGELFF